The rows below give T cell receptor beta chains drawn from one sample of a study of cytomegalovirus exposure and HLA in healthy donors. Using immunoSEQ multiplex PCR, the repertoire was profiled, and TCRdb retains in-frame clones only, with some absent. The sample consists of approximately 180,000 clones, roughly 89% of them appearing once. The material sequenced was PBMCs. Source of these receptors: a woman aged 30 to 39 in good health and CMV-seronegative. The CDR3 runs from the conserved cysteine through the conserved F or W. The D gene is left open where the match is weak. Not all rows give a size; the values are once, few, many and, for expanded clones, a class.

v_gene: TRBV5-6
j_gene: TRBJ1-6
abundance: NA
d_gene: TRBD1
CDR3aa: CASSLVWDSNSPLHF
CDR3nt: TGTGCCAGCAGCTTGGTTTGGGACAGTAATTCACCCCTCCACTTT

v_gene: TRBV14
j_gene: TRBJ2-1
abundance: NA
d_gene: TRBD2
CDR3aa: CASSQVRGGYNEQFF
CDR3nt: TGTGCCAGCAGCCAAGTTCGCGGGGGGTACAATGAGCAGTTCTTC

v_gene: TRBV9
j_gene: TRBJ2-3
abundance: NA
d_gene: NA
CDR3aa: CASSVGLASTDTQYF
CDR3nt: TGTGCCAGCAGCGTAGGGCTAGCCAGCACAGATACGCAGTATTTT

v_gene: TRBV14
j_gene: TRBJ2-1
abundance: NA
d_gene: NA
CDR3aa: CASSYGDFSSYNEQFF
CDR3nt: TGTGCCAGCAGCTACGGGGACTTTAGCTCCTACAATGAGCAGTTCTTC

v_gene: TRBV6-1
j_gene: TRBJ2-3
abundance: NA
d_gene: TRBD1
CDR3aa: CASSELGQGASDTQYF
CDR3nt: TGTGCCAGCAGTGAATTGGGACAGGGGGCATCAGATACGCAGTATTTT

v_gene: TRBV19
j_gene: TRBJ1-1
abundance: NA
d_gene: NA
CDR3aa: CASKRAGNTEAFF
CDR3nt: TGTGCCAGTAAAAGGGCGGGGAACACTGAAGCTTTCTTT

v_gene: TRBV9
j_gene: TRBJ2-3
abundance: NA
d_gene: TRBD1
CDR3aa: CASSSDRGTQYF
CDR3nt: TGTGCCAGCAGCTCGGACAGGGGTACGCAGTATTTT

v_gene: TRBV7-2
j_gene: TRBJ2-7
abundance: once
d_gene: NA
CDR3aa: CASSWTDREEQYF
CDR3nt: TGTGCCAGCAGCTGGACAGACAGAGAAGAGCAGTACTTC

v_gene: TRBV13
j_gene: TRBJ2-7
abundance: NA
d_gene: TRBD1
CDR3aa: CASSYGTGVYEQYF
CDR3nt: TGTGCCAGCAGCTACGGGACAGGGGTCTACGAGCAGTACTTC

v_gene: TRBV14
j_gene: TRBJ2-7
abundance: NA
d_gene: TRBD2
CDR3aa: CASSLSGSYPYEQYF
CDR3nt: TGTGCCAGCAGCCTGAGCGGGAGCTATCCCTACGAGCAGTACTTC

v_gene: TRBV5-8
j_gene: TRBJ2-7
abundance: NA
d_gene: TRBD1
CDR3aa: CASSFRTGGLDEQYF
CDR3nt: TGTGCCAGCAGTTTCAGAACAGGGGGCTTAGACGAGCAGTACTTC

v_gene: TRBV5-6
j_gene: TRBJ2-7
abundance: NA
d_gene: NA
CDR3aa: CASSLFSGRVAEQYF
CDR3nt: TGTGCCAGCAGCTTGTTTTCAGGCAGGGTGGCCGAGCAGTACTTC

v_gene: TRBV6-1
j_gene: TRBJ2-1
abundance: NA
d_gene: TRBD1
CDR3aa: CASTERDRARNEQFF
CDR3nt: TGTGCCAGCACCGAGAGGGACAGGGCTAGGAATGAGCAGTTCTTC

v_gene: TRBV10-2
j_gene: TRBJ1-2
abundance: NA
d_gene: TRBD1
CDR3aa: CASSSGTAHYGYTF
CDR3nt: TGCGCCAGCAGTTCCGGGACAGCACACTATGGCTACACCTTC

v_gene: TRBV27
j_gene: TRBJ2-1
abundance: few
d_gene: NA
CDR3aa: CASSLEGYNEQFF
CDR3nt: TGTGCCAGCAGTCTAGAAGGCTACAATGAGCAGTTCTTC

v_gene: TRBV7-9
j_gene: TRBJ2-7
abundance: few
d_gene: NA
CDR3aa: CASSDPDSYEQYF
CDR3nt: TGTGCCAGCAGCGACCCGGACAGCTACGAGCAGTACTTC

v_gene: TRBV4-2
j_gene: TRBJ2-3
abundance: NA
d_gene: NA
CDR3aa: CASSSRLINTQYF
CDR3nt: TGTGCCAGCAGCTCCCGACTGATTAATACGCAGTATTTT

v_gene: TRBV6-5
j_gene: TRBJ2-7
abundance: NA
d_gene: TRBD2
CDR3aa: CASRPSGGSSYEQYF
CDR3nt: TGTGCCAGCAGGCCAAGCGGGGGGTCCTCCTACGAGCAGTACTTC

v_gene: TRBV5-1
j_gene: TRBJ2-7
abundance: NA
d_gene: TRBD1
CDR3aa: CATAFGTGFYEQYF
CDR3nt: TGCGCCACGGCGTTCGGGACAGGGTTCTACGAGCAGTACTTC

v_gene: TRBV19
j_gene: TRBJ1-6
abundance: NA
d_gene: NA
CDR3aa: CASSIRNRNSPLHF
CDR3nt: TGTGCCAGTAGTATTAGGAACAGGAATTCACCCCTCCACTTT

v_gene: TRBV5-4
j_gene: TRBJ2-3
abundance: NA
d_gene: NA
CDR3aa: CASSIDRGGTDTQYF
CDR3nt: TGTGCCAGCAGCATTGACAGAGGCGGCACAGATACGCAGTATTTT

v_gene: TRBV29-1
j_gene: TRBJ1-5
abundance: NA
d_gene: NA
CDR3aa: CSVGGVNQPQHF
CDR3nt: TGCAGCGTTGGGGGGGTTAATCAGCCCCAGCATTTT

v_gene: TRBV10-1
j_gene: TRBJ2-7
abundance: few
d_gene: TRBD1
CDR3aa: CASIRDRPTYEQYF
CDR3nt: TGCGCCAGCATACGGGACAGGCCAACCTACGAGCAGTACTTC

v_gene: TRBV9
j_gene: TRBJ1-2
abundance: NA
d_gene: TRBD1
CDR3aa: CASSRSPGQGFWSRDGYTF
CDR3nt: TGTGCCAGCAGCCGGAGCCCGGGACAGGGGTTCTGGAGCCGAGATGGCTACACCTTC

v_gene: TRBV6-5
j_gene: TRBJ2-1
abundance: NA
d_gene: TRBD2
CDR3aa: CASSWAVAGGPGEQFF
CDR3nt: TGTGCCAGCAGTTGGGCCGTGGCGGGGGGGCCCGGTGAGCAGTTCTTC

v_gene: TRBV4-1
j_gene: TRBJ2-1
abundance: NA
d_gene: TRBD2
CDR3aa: CASSPYLSGGGYNEQFF
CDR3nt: TGCGCCAGCAGCCCCTATTTGAGCGGGGGGGGGTACAATGAGCAGTTCTTC

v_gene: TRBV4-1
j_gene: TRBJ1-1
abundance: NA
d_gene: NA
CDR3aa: CASSRFGGPTEAFF
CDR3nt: TGCGCCAGCAGCCGCTTCGGGGGGCCCACTGAAGCTTTCTTT

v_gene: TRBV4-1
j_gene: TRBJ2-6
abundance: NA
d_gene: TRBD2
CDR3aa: CASSQGRGGLLGANVLTF
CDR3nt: TGCGCCAGCAGCCAAGGGCGGGGGGGTCTCCTAGGGGCCAACGTCCTGACTTTC

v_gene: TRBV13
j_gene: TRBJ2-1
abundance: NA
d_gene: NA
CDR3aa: CASSLGQVYNEQFF
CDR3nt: TGTGCCAGCAGCCTGGGACAAGTTTACAATGAGCAGTTCTTC

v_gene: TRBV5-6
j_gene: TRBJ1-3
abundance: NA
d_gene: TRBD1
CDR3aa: CASSQGQGAWNTIYF
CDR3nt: TGTGCCAGCAGCCAGGGACAGGGGGCTTGGAACACCATATATTTT

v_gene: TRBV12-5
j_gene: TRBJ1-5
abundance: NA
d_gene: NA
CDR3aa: CASGHNEPQHF
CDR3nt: TGTGCTAGTGGCCACAATGAGCCCCAGCATTTT

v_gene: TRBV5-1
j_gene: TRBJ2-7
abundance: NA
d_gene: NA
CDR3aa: CASRMVRDTTYEQYF
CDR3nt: TGCGCCAGCAGAATGGTCCGGGACACCACCTACGAGCAGTACTTC

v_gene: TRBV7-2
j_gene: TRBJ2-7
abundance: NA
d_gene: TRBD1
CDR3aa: CASSRDRPYEQYF
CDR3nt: TGTGCCAGCTCGCGGGACAGGCCCTACGAGCAGTACTTC

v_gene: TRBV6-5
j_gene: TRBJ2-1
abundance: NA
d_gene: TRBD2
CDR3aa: CASSYGLAGYNEQFF
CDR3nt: TGTGCCAGCAGTTACGGGCTAGCGGGCTACAATGAGCAGTTCTTC

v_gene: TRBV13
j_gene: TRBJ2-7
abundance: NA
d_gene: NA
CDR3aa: CASSLGGGANEQYF
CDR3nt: TGTGCCAGCAGCTTAGGAGGGGGGGCGAATGAGCAGTACTTC

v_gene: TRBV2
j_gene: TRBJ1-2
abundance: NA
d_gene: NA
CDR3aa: CASSEEKGAQRTNYGYTF
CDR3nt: TGTGCCAGCAGTGAAGAAAAAGGGGCGCAGCGTACTAACTATGGCTACACCTTC

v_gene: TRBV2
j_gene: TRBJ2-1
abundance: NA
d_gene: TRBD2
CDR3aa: CASSVWGGVNNEQFF
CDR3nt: TGTGCCAGCAGTGTGTGGGGGGGGGTAAACAATGAGCAGTTCTTC

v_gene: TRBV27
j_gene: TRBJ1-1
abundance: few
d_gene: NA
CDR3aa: CASAGNTEAFF
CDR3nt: TGTGCCAGCGCGGGGAACACTGAAGCTTTCTTT

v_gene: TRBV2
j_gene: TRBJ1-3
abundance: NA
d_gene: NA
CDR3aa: CASRGTPNTIYF
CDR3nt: TGTGCCAGCCGGGGAACTCCGAACACCATATATTTT

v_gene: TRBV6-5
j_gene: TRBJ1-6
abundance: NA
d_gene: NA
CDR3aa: CASTLFQSNSPLHF
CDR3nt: TGTGCCAGCACCTTATTCCAGTCTAATTCACCCCTCCACTTT

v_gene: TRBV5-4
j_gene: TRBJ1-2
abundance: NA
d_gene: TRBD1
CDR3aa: CASRPQGAVGLYGYTF
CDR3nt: TGTGCCAGCAGACCACAGGGGGCGGTGGGGCTCTATGGCTACACCTTC

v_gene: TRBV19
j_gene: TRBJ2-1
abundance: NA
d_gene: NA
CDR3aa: CASSQGGASYNEQFF
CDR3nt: TGTGCCAGTAGCCAAGGGGGTGCCTCCTACAATGAGCAGTTCTTC

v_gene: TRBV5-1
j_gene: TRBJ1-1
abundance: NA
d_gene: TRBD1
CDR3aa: CASSLGTGVGTNTEAFF
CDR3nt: TGCGCCAGCAGCTTGGGGACAGGCGTAGGGACGAACACTGAAGCTTTCTTT

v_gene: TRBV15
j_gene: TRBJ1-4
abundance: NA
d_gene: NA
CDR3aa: CATSRQLRREEKLFF
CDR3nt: TGTGCCACCAGCAGACAACTCAGACGGGAAGAAAAACTGTTTTTT

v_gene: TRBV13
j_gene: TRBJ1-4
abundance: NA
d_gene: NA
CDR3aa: CASSLQTGPNEKLFF
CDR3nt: TGTGCCAGCAGCCTCCAGACAGGCCCCAATGAAAAACTGTTTTTT

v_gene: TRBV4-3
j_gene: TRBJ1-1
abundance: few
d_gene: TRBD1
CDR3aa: CASSRDRDNTEAFF
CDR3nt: TGCGCCAGCAGCCGGGACAGGGATAACACTGAAGCTTTCTTT

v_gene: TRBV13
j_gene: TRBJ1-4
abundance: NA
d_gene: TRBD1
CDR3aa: CASSEGTVNNEKLFF
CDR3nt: TGTGCCAGCAGCGAGGGGACAGTTAATAATGAAAAACTGTTTTTT

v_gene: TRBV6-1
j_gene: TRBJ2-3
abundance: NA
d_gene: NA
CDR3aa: CASSEWQTDTQYF
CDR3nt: TGTGCCAGCAGTGAATGGCAAACAGATACGCAGTATTTT

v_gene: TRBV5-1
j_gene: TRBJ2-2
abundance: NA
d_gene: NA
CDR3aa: CASSLLLGAGNTGELFF
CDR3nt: TGCGCCAGCAGCTTGTTGCTGGGGGCGGGGAACACCGGGGAGCTGTTTTTT

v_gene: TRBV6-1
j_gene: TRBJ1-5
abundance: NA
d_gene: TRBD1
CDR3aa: CASTTGTGSNQPQHF
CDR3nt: TGTGCCAGCACCACCGGGACAGGGTCTAATCAGCCCCAGCATTTT

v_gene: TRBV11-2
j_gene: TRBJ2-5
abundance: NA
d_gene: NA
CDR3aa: CATSPQGGALETQYF
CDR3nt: TGTGCCACCTCCCCCCAGGGCGGCGCACTGGAGACCCAGTACTTC

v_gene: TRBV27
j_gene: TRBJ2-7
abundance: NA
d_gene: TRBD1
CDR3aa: CASSIRGQTYEQYF
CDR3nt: TGTGCCAGCAGTATAAGGGGACAGACCTACGAGCAGTACTTC

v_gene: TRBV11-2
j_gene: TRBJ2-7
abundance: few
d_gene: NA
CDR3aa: CASSQKSEQYF
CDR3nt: TGTGCCAGCAGCCAAAAGAGCGAGCAGTACTTC

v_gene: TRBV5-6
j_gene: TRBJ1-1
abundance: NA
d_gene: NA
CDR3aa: CASSFERSGNTEAFF
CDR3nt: TGTGCCAGCAGCTTTGAGAGGTCCGGGAACACTGAAGCTTTCTTT

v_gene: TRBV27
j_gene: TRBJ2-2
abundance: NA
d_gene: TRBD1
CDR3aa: CASSLYYRGQDTGELFF
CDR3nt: TGTGCCAGCAGTTTATACTACAGGGGGCAGGACACCGGGGAGCTGTTTTTT

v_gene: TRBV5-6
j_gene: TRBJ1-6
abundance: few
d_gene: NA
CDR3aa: CASSLGQFNSPLHF
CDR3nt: TGTGCCAGCAGCTTGGGACAGTTTAATTCACCCCTCCACTTT

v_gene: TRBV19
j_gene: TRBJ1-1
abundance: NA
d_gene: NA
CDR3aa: CASKERYTEAFF
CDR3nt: TGTGCCAGTAAAGAACGGTACACTGAAGCTTTCTTT

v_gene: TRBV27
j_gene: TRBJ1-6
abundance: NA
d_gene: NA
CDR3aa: CASSSRPYDNSPLHF
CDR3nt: TGTGCCAGCAGTTCGAGGCCCTACGATAATTCACCCCTCCACTTT

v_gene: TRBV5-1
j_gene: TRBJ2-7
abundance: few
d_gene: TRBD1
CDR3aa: CASSPRDSTYEQYF
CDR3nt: TGCGCCAGCAGCCCACGGGACAGTACCTACGAGCAGTACTTC

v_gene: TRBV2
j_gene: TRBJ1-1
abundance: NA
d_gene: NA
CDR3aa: CASSQTGEAFF
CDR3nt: TGTGCCAGCAGCCAAACAGGGGAAGCTTTCTTT